The 23 T cell receptor beta chains below were found in one sample sequenced in a study of OX40 agonist ivuxolimab in advanced cancers. Method: immunoSEQ multiplex PCR; TCRdb's copy keeps in-frame clones and lacks some. The profile shows 60,000 to 85,000 clones, 85% of them singletons. The material sequenced was CD4+ or CD8+ T cells sorted from blood, taken in a trial of the OX40 agonist ivuxolimab. The receptor set was obtained from an adult with an advanced solid tumor such as melanoma, head and neck, liver or kidney cancer.

This clone was observed a few times. The chain combines TRBV7-6 with TRBJ2-3, with D perhaps TRBD2 (6 bases). The CDR3 is made up of 16 amino acids. The germline V gene has CDR1 SGHVS and CDR2 FNYEAQ. V was cut by 5 bases and J by 1 base, with 16 bases left in between. This chain's CDR3 is CASSTRLVSGTDTQYF. CDR3 DNA: TGTGCCAGCAGCACCCGACTAGTCTCCGGCACAGATACGCAGTATTTT. The full variable domain, its missing parts supplied by reference TRBV7-6 and TRBJ2-3, is GAGVSQSPRYKVTKRGQDVALRCDPISGHVSLYWYRQALGQGPEFLTYFNYEAQQDKSGLPNDRFSAERPEGSISTLTIQRTEQRDSAMYRCASSTRLVSGTDTQYFGPGTRLTVL.

The V call is TRBV5-1, the J call TRBJ1-4; no reliable D call. The V gene's germline CDR1 is SGHRS and CDR2 YFSETQ. Trimming removed 3 bases at V and 8 bases at J, with 14 bases between. This CDR3 comprises 14 residues. Here the CDR3 DNA reads TGCGCCAGCAGCTCGGACCCTACGAGGGAAAAACTGTTTTTT. This encodes CASSSDPTREKLFF.

The chain carries TRBV2 and TRBJ1-4, with D unclear. The CDR3 runs to 13 residues. Germline V gives CDR1 SNHLY, CDR2 FYNNEI. Trimming removed 6 bases at V and 4 bases at J, with 9 bases between. As DNA, the CDR3 is TGTGCCAGCAGAGGGTTCCTTAATGAAAAACTGTTTTTT. It codes for CASRGFLNEKLFF.

The chain combines TRBV5-6 with TRBJ2-7, with D perhaps matching TRBD1 (6 bases). Germline CDR1 reads SGHDT; CDR2 reads YYEEEE. Trimming left V 4 bases short and J 1 base short, with 9 bases between. The CDR3 is 13 residues long. CDR3 in amino acids: CASSPGASYEQYF. For the CDR3, the DNA is TGTGCCAGCAGCCCAGGGGCTTCCTACGAGCAGTACTTC.

The chain carries TRBV30 and TRBJ2-7; D assignment may be TRBD1 or TRBD2 (5 bases each). The CDR3 length is 16 residues. The germline V and J ends were trimmed by 2 bases and 5 bases, with 22 bases remaining between them. CDR1 is GTSNPN and CDR2 is SVGIG in the germline V gene (reference sequence). DNA for the CDR3: TGTGCCTGGAGTTCTGGCCGGGGACCGGGCCAAGACGAGCAGTACTTC. Translated, it gives CAWSSGRGPGQDEQYF.

V is TRBV5-6 and J is TRBJ1-5; perhaps TRBD1 as D (5 bases). Trimming left V 3 bases short and J 6 bases short, with 16 bases between. There are 15 residues in the CDR3. Germline V CDR1 and CDR2: SGHDT, YYEEEE. The CDR3 DNA follows: TGTGCCAGCAGCTCAGGGCCCGGAGGAGGTCAGCCCCAGCATTTT. Protein product: CASSSGPGGGQPQHF.

This chain uses TRBV4-1 with TRBJ1-2; TRBD1 agrees at 9 bases. V dropped 4 bases and J dropped 1; count of bases not matched to a gene: 10. The CDR3 sequence is 17 residues long. Germline V gene data show CDR1 as MGHRA and CDR2 as YSYEKL. As DNA, the CDR3 is TGCGCCAGCAGCCCGGGCGGACAGGGGACCCTTAACTATGGCTACACCTTC. Translating gives CASSPGGQGTLNYGYTF.

This chain uses TRBV6-5 with TRBJ1-3; D uncertain. There are 15 residues in the CDR3. V dropped 6 bases and J dropped 4 bases, with 16 bases sitting between them. CDR1 and CDR2 from the germline V gene are MNHEY and SVGAGI. The CDR3 loop reads CASSARRASGNTIYF. The CDR3 DNA is TGTGCCAGCAGCGCCCGTAGGGCCTCAGGAAACACCATATATTTT.

The rearrangement joins TRBV7-2 to TRBJ2-7, with a possible D match to TRBD1 (6 bases). The ends were cut back, 5 bases at V and 4 bases at J, with 15 bases in the middle. Germline V gene data show CDR1 as SGHTA and CDR2 as FQGNSA. The CDR3 consists of 14 residues. CDR3 nucleotides: TGTGCCAGCAGCCCCCCACGTGGACAGTACGAGCAGTACTTC. Translating it yields CASSPPRGQYEQYF.

The CDR3 reads CASSLTSSYNEQFF. The CDR3 nucleotides read TGCGCCAGCAGCTTGACGAGCTCCTACAATGAGCAGTTCTTC. V and J are TRBV5-1 and TRBJ2-1; D unclear. This CDR3 region has 14 residues. Germline V CDR1 and CDR2: SGHRS, YFSETQ. The V and J ends lost 1 base and 0 bases respectively, with 5 bases between them.

V and J are TRBV18 and TRBJ2-3; 9 positions agree with TRBD1. This CDR3 contains 15 residues. Germline-derived CDR1 and CDR2 are KGHSH and LQKENI. Germline trimming cut 5 bases from V and 5 bases from J; bases unmatched to any gene: 8. The CDR3: CASSKQGAFGDTQYF. For the CDR3, the DNA is TGTGCCAGCTCAAAACAGGGGGCCTTTGGAGATACGCAGTATTTT. The full variable domain, its missing parts supplied by reference TRBV18 and TRBJ2-3, is NAGVMQNPRHLVRRRGQEARLRCSPMKGHSHVYWYRQLPEEGLKFMVYLQKENIIDESGMPKERFSAEFPKEGPSILRIQQVVRGDSAAYFCASSKQGAFGDTQYFGPGTRLTVL.

This clone is a singleton in its sample. V usage is TRBV11-2 and J usage is TRBJ2-3, with 9 positions matching TRBD2. With 1 base clipped from V and 4 bases from J, the junction kept 9 bases outside the gene matches. This CDR3 spans 17 amino acids. Germline values: CDR1 SGHAT, CDR2 FQNNGV. CDR3 region: CASSLGEAGGGADTQYF. The CDR3 DNA follows: TGTGCCAGCAGCTTAGGGGAAGCGGGGGGAGGAGCAGATACGCAGTATTTT.

This chain connects TRBV10-3 to TRBJ2-3, with D perhaps TRBD1 (6 bases). V lost 3 bases, J lost 5 bases, and 12 bases lay in between. Germline values: CDR1 ENHRY, CDR2 SYGVKD. This CDR3 has 14 residues. CDR3 protein: CAISERAGEDTQYF. The CDR3 coding sequence is TGTGCCATCAGTGAAAGGGCAGGGGAAGATACGCAGTATTTT.

This chain connects TRBV19 to TRBJ2-2; 7 bases map to TRBD2. The CDR3 runs to 16 residues. Unmatched junction bases numbered 14, after V lost 8 bases and J lost 5 bases. CDR1 LNHDA and CDR2 SQIVND come from the germline V gene (reference sequence). Here the CDR3 DNA reads TGTGCCAGTCGATATGAGCGGGCTAGCGGAACCGGGGAGCTGTTTTTT. Encoded protein: CASRYERASGTGELFF.

The chain joins TRBV30 to TRBJ2-7; D call uncertain. The CDR3 loop spans 11 amino acids. The V end lost 1 base, the J end lost 5 bases, and 6 bases lay between the germline ends. Germline V gene sequence: CDR1 GTSNPN, CDR2 SVGIG (reference sequence). CDR3: CAWSEINEQYF. CDR3 bases: TGTGCCTGGAGTGAAATTAACGAGCAGTACTTC. The full variable domain, rest sourced from reference TRBV30 and TRBJ2-7, is SQTIHQWPATLVQPVGSPLSLECTVEGTSNPNLYWYRQAAGRGLQLLFYSVGIGQISSEVPQNLSASRPQDRQFILSSKKLLLSDSGFYLCAWSEINEQYFGPGTRLTVT.

This chain joins TRBV6-6 and TRBJ2-2; 9 bases match TRBD1. Germline V gives CDR1 MNHNY, CDR2 SVGAGI (reference sequence). There are 15 residues in the CDR3. The J segment lost 5 bases and the V segment lost 5 bases, leaving 6 bases of the junction unmatched. The CDR3 here is CASSKTGGATGELFF. The CDR3 DNA is TGTGCCAGCAGTAAAACAGGGGGCGCAACCGGGGAGCTGTTTTTT.

The V call is TRBV19, the J call TRBJ1-5; the D is unclear. The CDR3 has 14 amino acids. Trimming removed 5 bases at V and 5 bases at J, with 13 bases between. Germline CDR1 reads LNHDA; CDR2 reads SQIVND (reference sequence). CDR3 loop: CASSFDTFYQPQHF. In DNA, the CDR3 is TGTGCCAGTAGTTTTGACACCTTTTATCAGCCCCAGCATTTT.

This rearrangement joins TRBV9 to TRBJ1-2; TRBD1 agrees at 7 bases. Trimming at V came to 0 bases and at J to 8 bases, leaving 10 bases not matched to a gene. Germline CDR1 is SGDLS and CDR2 is YYNGEE. CDR3 size: 15 residues. The CDR3 protein is CASSVGAGGMKGYTF. The CDR3 nucleotides read TGTGCCAGCAGCGTAGGCGCAGGGGGTATGAAAGGCTACACCTTC.

This chain connects TRBV7-2 to TRBJ1-1; D unresolved. Germline V gives CDR1 SGHTA, CDR2 FQGNSA. There are 15 residues in the CDR3. V was trimmed by 4 bases and J by 0 bases, leaving 12 bases between them. CDR3 DNA: TGTGCCAGCAGCTGGCGAAGGGAAATGAACACTGAAGCTTTCTTT. This translates into CASSWRREMNTEAFF. The whole variable domain, remainder taken from reference TRBV7-2 and TRBJ1-1, is GAGVSQSPSNKVTEKGKDVELRCDPISGHTALYWYRQSLGQGLEFLIYFQGNSAPDKSGLPSDRFSAERTGGSVSTLTIQRTQQEDSAVYLCASSWRREMNTEAFFGQGTRLTVV.

V and J are TRBV2 and TRBJ1-2; D is undetermined. This CDR3 region has 12 residues. Germline CDR1 reads SNHLY; CDR2 reads FYNNEI. The V gene lost 4 bases and the J gene lost 10 bases, with 13 bases spanning the gap. CDR3 amino acids: CASSVGWGYYTF. DNA for the CDR3: TGTGCCAGCAGTGTGGGGTGGGGATACTACACCTTC.

This clone was observed a few times. This chain joins TRBV5-5 and TRBJ2-7; 11 nucleotides align to TRBD2. Per the germline V gene, CDR1 is SGHKS and CDR2 is YYEKEE (reference sequence). This CDR3 has 13 amino acids. V trimming: 2 bases; J trimming: 6 bases; junction bases outside the gene matches: 1. The CDR3 spells CASSFLAGGEQYF. CDR3 DNA: TGTGCCAGCAGCTTTCTAGCGGGAGGCGAGCAGTACTTC. Looking up the rest from reference TRBV5-5 and TRBJ2-7 gives the full variable domain: DAGVTQSPTHLIKTRGQQVTLRCSPISGHKSVSWYQQVLGQGPQFIFQYYEKEERGRGNFPDRFSARQFPNYSSELNVNALLLGDSALYLCASSFLAGGEQYFGPGTRLTVT.

The chain links TRBV5-4 to TRBJ2-7, with TRBD2 matching over 9 bases. V trimming: 3 bases; J trimming: 0 bases; junction bases outside the gene matches: 4. The CDR3 is 15 amino acids. Germline V lookup: CDR1 SGHNT, CDR2 YYREEE (reference sequence). The CDR3 region is CASSSRSGGSYEQYF. The CDR3, as DNA: TGTGCCAGCAGCTCGCGTAGCGGGGGCTCCTACGAGCAGTACTTC.

V and J are TRBV6-6 and TRBJ1-1; TRBD1 is a possible D gene (5 bases). The germline V gene has CDR1 MNHNY and CDR2 SVGAGI (reference sequence). V gave up 7 bases and J gave up 4 bases, with 19 bases separating them. The CDR3 consists of 15 residues. The CDR3: CASTPPSGGITEAFF. The CDR3 DNA reads as TGTGCCAGCACCCCTCCCTCGGGGGGAATCACTGAAGCTTTCTTT.